The 19 T cell receptor beta chains presented below share a single source sample, sequenced in a study of blood T cell repertoires in COVID-19. Here immunoSEQ multiplex PCR was the method, and the copy in TCRdb shows in-frame clones only, minus some. The sample lists 200,000 to 250,000 clones; about 90% were seen once. Material: PBMCs or T cells enriched from blood (not recorded which). The source is a woman aged 45 to 65 with acute COVID-19.

The chain links TRBV28 to TRBJ2-2, with 7 nucleotides matching TRBD1. The CDR3 sequence is 16 residues long. Trimming removed 8 bases from V and 0 bases from J; junction bases left unmatched: 9. The germline V gene has CDR1 MDHEN and CDR2 SYDVKM. CDR3 nucleotide sequence: TGTGCCAGCGAGAACTCGGGACAGTCGAACACCGGGGAGCTGTTTTTT. This codes for CASENSGQSNTGELFF.

The rearrangement uses TRBV19 and TRBJ1-3; D may be TRBD1 (5 bases). The CDR3 runs to 13 residues. Germline V gives CDR1 LNHDA, CDR2 SQIVND (reference sequence). The CDR3 sequence is CMTVFIGGNTIYF. The CDR3, as DNA: TGTATGACAGTATTCATAGGTGGAAACACCATATATTTT.

This rearrangement joins TRBV18 to TRBJ2-7; the match to TRBD2 covers 10 bases. Trimming removed 4 bases from V and 2 bases from J; junction bases left unmatched: 8. Germline-derived CDR1 and CDR2 are KGHSH and LQKENI. This CDR3 contains 16 residues. The CDR3 DNA follows: TGTGCCAGCTCACGGGCTAGCGGGAGCTTTACCTACGAGCAGTACTTC. Translating gives CASSRASGSFTYEQYF.

This chain uses TRBV4-2 with TRBJ1-1, with TRBD1 matching over 8 bases. From germline, CDR1 is LGHNA and CDR2 YNFKEQ. V was pared by 2 bases and J by 0 bases, with 8 bases of the junction left unmatched. The length of the CDR3 is 17 residues. The CDR3 nucleotides read TGTGCCAGCAGCCAATGGACAGGGTTTGCCTTGAACACTGAAGCTTTCTTT. Its translation: CASSQWTGFALNTEAFF.

This chain connects TRBV5-1 to TRBJ2-2; D is perhaps TRBD1 (6 bases). V gave up 4 bases and J gave up 4 bases, with 14 bases separating them. Per germline, CDR1 SGHRS and CDR2 YFSETQ. The length of the CDR3 is 15 residues. The CDR3 nucleotides read TGCGCCAGCAGCCCGGCAGGGGCTCCCACCGGGGAGCTGTTTTTT. Translating it yields CASSPAGAPTGELFF.

This clone has only one observation. This chain joins TRBV27 and TRBJ1-1; D is perhaps TRBD1 (5 bases). Germline V gene sequence: CDR1 MNHEY, CDR2 SMNVEV (reference sequence). V gave up 1 base and J gave up 2 bases, with 11 bases separating them. The CDR3 loop spans 15 amino acids. Written as DNA, the CDR3 is TGTGCCAGCAGTTTATTGCGCACAGGAAACACTGAAGCTTTCTTT. Amino acid sequence: CASSLLRTGNTEAFF.

The V and J genes are TRBV27 and TRBJ2-2; 11 positions match TRBD2. V trimming: 0 bases; J trimming: 13 bases; junction bases outside the gene matches: 10. CDR1 and CDR2 (germline): MNHEY, SMNVEV (reference sequence). CDR3 length: 16 residues. The CDR3 protein is CASSLSLVAGGPGLFF. In DNA, the CDR3 is TGTGCCAGCAGTTTATCGCTAGTAGCGGGAGGGCCTGGGCTGTTTTTT.

The chain has TRBV18 and TRBJ2-7; tentative D call: TRBD1 (7 bases). Germline V gene lookup returns CDR1 KGHSH and CDR2 LQKENI. The CDR3 runs 18 residues. Trimming shortened V by 4 bases and J by 3 bases, and 25 bases separated the two germline ends. The CDR3 nucleotides are TGTGCCAGCTCACGGGAGGCTACAGGGGCAGCAGACCGCTACGAGCAGTACTTC. Amino acids: CASSREATGAADRYEQYF.

The chain uses TRBV5-4 and TRBJ1-2; maybe TRBD1 (6 bases). Germline CDR1 and CDR2: SGHNT and YYREEE (reference sequence). This CDR3 has 15 amino acids. The V end was cut by 0 bases, the J end by 5 bases, with 14 bases between. CDR3 DNA sequence: TGTGCCAGCAGCTTGGGACCGGGACAACAATATGGCTACACCTTC. It encodes CASSLGPGQQYGYTF.

V and J are TRBV27 and TRBJ2-7; TRBD1 agrees at 7 bases. This CDR3 region has 14 residues. Germline lookup yields CDR1 MNHEY and CDR2 SMNVEV (reference sequence). V was pared by 6 bases and J by 0 bases, with 5 bases of the junction left unmatched. Here the CDR3 DNA reads TGTGCCAGCAGCCGGGACAGCCCCTCCTACGAGCAGTACTTC. It translates to CASSRDSPSYEQYF.

The chain employs TRBV19 and TRBJ2-2; a weak D match, TRBD1 (7 bases). V lost 6 bases and J 7 bases, leaving 15 bases between the germline ends. The CDR3 spans 14 residues. From germline, CDR1 is LNHDA and CDR2 SQIVND (reference sequence). The CDR3 region is CASRLQGRGGELFF. The CDR3 DNA follows: TGTGCCAGTAGGCTACAGGGGCGGGGCGGGGAGCTGTTTTTT.

In the case of this clone: The junction and the germline gene differ at one end; a read error may be behind it. The CDR3 region has the DNA TGTGCCAACAGCTTAGATTTGGGACTAGACTCCTACGAGCAGTACTTC. This translates into CANSLDLGLDSYEQYF. The chain couples TRBV7-9 to TRBJ2-7; 8 positions match TRBD2. The CDR3 runs to 16 residues. The V gene's germline CDR1 is SEHNR and CDR2 FQNEAQ (reference sequence).

This chain joins TRBV21-1 and TRBJ1-4; the table assigns TRBD1, which was not confirmed against the DNA. TRBV21-1 is a documented pseudogene. CDR3 length equals 16 residues. The CDR3: CASSNPSTGEDEKLFF. The CDR3 DNA reads as TGTGCCAGCAGCAATCCCTCTACAGGTGAGGATGAAAAACTGTTTTTT.

The rearrangement joins TRBV7-2 to TRBJ2-5; TRBD1 matches 7 bases. V shed 5 bases and J 3 bases; nucleotides not matched to a gene: 12. The CDR3 loop spans 16 amino acids. From germline, CDR1 is SGHTA and CDR2 FQGNSA. The CDR3 bases are TGTGCCAGCAGCCTACGGTCGGGCCAGGGGGAAGAGACCCAGTACTTC. Amino acids: CASSLRSGQGEETQYF.

The V gene is TRBV9, the J gene TRBJ2-1, with 7 bases fitting TRBD2. The CDR3 is 17 residues long. From germline, CDR1 is SGDLS and CDR2 YYNGEE. Losses at the gene ends were 0 bases for V and 0 bases for J; bases not matched to a gene: 6. The CDR3 DNA reads TGTGCCAGCAGCGTAGTGGGGAGGGACTTCTCCTACAATGAGCAGTTCTTC. Encoded protein: CASSVVGRDFSYNEQFF.

The rearrangement uses TRBV7-6 and TRBJ2-2; 8 bases align to TRBD1. The CDR3 contains 14 residues. Unmatched junction bases numbered 1, after V lost 6 bases and J lost 1 base. The V gene's germline CDR1 is SGHVS and CDR2 FNYEAQ. DNA for the CDR3: TGTGCCAGCAGGGGGACAGGGAACACCGGGGAGCTGTTTTTT. Its protein is CASRGTGNTGELFF.

The chain joins TRBV7-9 to TRBJ2-2; a possible D gene is TRBD2 (5 bases). The CDR3 spans 15 residues. The germline V gene encodes CDR1 SEHNR and CDR2 FQNEAQ (reference sequence). V was pared by 4 bases and J by 2 bases, with 11 bases between. The CDR3 DNA follows: TGTGCCAGCAGCTACGCAGCGGATAACACCGGGGAGCTGTTTTTT. Its protein is CASSYAADNTGELFF.

This chain joins TRBV27 and TRBJ1-1, with a weak D call TRBD1 (6 bases). Germline values: CDR1 MNHEY, CDR2 SMNVEV (reference sequence). CDR3 size: 13 residues. V lost 7 bases, J lost 3 bases, and 12 bases lay in between. The CDR3 region is CASKWHRDTEAFF. The CDR3 nucleotides read TGTGCCAGCAAGTGGCACAGGGACACTGAAGCTTTCTTT.

The chain links TRBV6-2 or TRBV6-3 to TRBJ1-1; D gene ambiguous. The CDR3 extends over 13 amino acids. Germline CDR1 is MNHEY and CDR2 is SVGEGT. Trimming removed 5 bases at V and 1 base at J, with 8 bases between. CDR3 region: CASSIFPNTEAFF. Written as DNA, the CDR3 is TGTGCCAGCAGTATCTTCCCGAACACTGAAGCTTTCTTT.